Shown below are 2 T cell receptor beta chains from a single sample sequenced in a study of cytomegalovirus exposure and HLA in healthy donors. The PCR made use of 60 Vbeta and 13 Jbeta primers. Here immunoSEQ multiplex PCR was the method, and the copy in TCRdb shows in-frame clones only, minus some. The sample includes 130,000 to 150,000 clones, 60% to 85% seen only once; the top ten take nearly 7%. Input material: PBMCs. The source is a man aged 40-49 years in good health and CMV-seropositive.

This clone was observed a single time. The CDR3 DNA is TGTGCCAGCAGCTTTAGGGGGTACTATGGCTACACCTTC. Its translation: CASSFRGYYGYTF. The chain uses TRBV7-9 and TRBJ1-2; D is perhaps TRBD1 (6 bases). The CDR3 has 13 amino acids. The germline V and J ends were trimmed by 3 bases and 3 bases, with 8 bases remaining between them. Germline-derived CDR1 and CDR2 are SEHNR and FQNEAQ (reference sequence).

The chain employs TRBV29-1 and TRBJ2-7, with a weak D call TRBD2 (5 bases). Germline-derived CDR1 and CDR2 are SQVTM and ANQGSEA. This CDR3 is 15 amino acids long. Trimming shortened V by 5 bases and J by 0 bases, and 17 bases separated the two germline ends. The CDR3 loop is CSVLGRGKSSYEQYF. Written as DNA, the CDR3 is TGCAGCGTTCTCGGACGGGGAAAATCCTCCTACGAGCAGTACTTC.